Below, 19 T cell receptor beta chains from the same sample are listed, as sequenced in a study of CD8+ T cells in alopecia areata. The treatment is: oral pan-JAK inhibitor, 5-10 mg twice daily. RNA extraction was followed by reverse transcription into cDNA, which acted as the sequencing template. Assay used: immunoSEQ multiplex PCR; TCRdb lists only in-frame clones, some missing. Altogether about 160,000 clones are present, about three fifths being singletons, with the ten largest covering approximately 0.9%. The starting material was CD4+ T cells sorted from blood, obtained at week 4, from a patient treated with tofacitinib. These receptors were obtained from a human donor with alopecia areata.

V gene TRBV9 combines with J gene TRBJ2-7, with 7 bases fitting TRBD1. The germline gives CDR1 SGDLS, CDR2 YYNGEE. V lost 3 bases to trimming and J lost 3 bases; unmatched junction nucleotides: 9. The CDR3 totals 15 residues. The CDR3 DNA reads TGTGCCAGCAGCGCCTTACAGGGGCCCCTCTACGAGCAGTACTTC. Translating it yields CASSALQGPLYEQYF.

The CDR3 is CASSRGIYINEQFF. The DNA of the CDR3 is TGTGCCAGCAGTAGGGGGATATACATCAATGAGCAGTTCTTC. This sequence joins TRBV27 and TRBJ2-1; the D gene is possibly TRBD1 (6 bases). The V gene's germline CDR1 is MNHEY and CDR2 SMNVEV (reference sequence). The CDR3 extends over 14 amino acids. The germline V and J ends were trimmed by 5 bases and 6 bases, with 14 bases remaining between them.

The chain carries TRBV27 and TRBJ1-2; unclear D gene. CDR3 length: 14 residues. The germline gives CDR1 MNHEY, CDR2 SMNVEV (reference sequence). Deletions cut 5 bases from V and 4 bases from J, with 14 bases between. The CDR3 is CASSRGGRGYGYTF. CDR3 DNA: TGTGCCAGCAGTCGGGGTGGGCGGGGCTATGGCTACACCTTC.

This clone was counted once. V and J are TRBV30 and TRBJ2-2; 8 bases line up with TRBD1. The V segment lost 7 bases and the J segment 5 bases; nucleotides outside the gene matches: 6. The CDR3 totals 13 residues. Germline CDR1 and CDR2: GTSNPN and SVGIG (reference sequence). The CDR3 nucleotides read TGTGCCTTCCCCCGGACAGGGACCGGGGAGCTGTTTTTT. The encoded protein is CAFPRTGTGELFF.

This chain uses TRBV27 with TRBJ2-7, with TRBD2 identical over 10 bases. The CDR3 sequence is 15 residues long. V lost 2 bases, J lost 3 bases, and 4 bases stayed unmatched. The germline V gene has CDR1 MNHEY and CDR2 SMNVEV (reference sequence). CDR3 sequence reads: CASSLVAGGRYEQYF. CDR3 in DNA: TGTGCCAGCAGTTTAGTAGCGGGGGGCCGCTACGAGCAGTACTTC.

V and J are TRBV29-1 and TRBJ2-5; TRBD2 matches 9 bases. Germline trimming cut 2 bases from V and 4 bases from J; bases unmatched to any gene: 11. Germline loops: CDR1 SQVTM, CDR2 ANQGSEA. The CDR3 has 16 residues. CDR3 residues: CSVEFSSGGIRETQYF. In DNA form, the CDR3 reads TGCAGCGTTGAATTTTCCAGCGGGGGGATCAGAGAGACCCAGTACTTC.

This clone has at least ten counts. The rearrangement links TRBV4-1 to TRBJ1-2; D unclear. The CDR3 contains 18 residues. CDR1 is MGHRA, CDR2 YSYEKL, per germline. V dropped 1 base and J dropped 0 bases, with 18 bases sitting between them. The CDR3 is CASSQVDFLGSANYGYTF. As DNA, the CDR3 is TGCGCCAGCAGCCAAGTCGATTTCCTTGGAAGTGCTAACTATGGCTACACCTTC.

The chain has TRBV4-2 and TRBJ1-1; D call uncertain. V lost 0 bases to trimming and J lost 5 bases, with 4 bases between them. The CDR3 contains 12 residues. Germline loops: CDR1 LGHNA, CDR2 YNFKEQ. The chain's CDR3 is CASSQDRTEAFF. In nucleotides, the CDR3 is TGTGCCAGCAGCCAAGATCGAACTGAAGCTTTCTTT.

This chain connects TRBV29-1 to TRBJ2-2, with D possibly TRBD2 on 5 matching bases. With 2 bases removed from V and 1 base from J, the gap between germline ends came to 8 bases. Germline values: CDR1 SQVTM, CDR2 ANQGSEA. The CDR3 is 14 residues long. CDR3 in DNA: TGCAGCGTTGAACTACGGGAGAACACCGGGGAGCTGTTTTTT. This gives the protein CSVELRENTGELFF.

The chain uses TRBV29-1 and TRBJ1-2, with D unresolved. Trimming took 7 bases from V and 1 from J, leaving 7 bases between them. The CDR3 consists of 11 residues. In germline, CDR1 is SQVTM, CDR2 ANQGSEA. The CDR3 coding sequence is TGCAGCGCCGACATTAACTATGGCTACACCTTC. It yields the protein CSADINYGYTF.

This clone showed up just once. The V and J genes are TRBV11-2 and TRBJ1-1, with D tentatively TRBD1 (5 bases). Trimming stripped 1 base from V and 11 bases from J, with 14 bases between. This CDR3 is built from 13 residues. Per germline, CDR1 SGHAT and CDR2 FQNNGV. The CDR3: CASSLALTDLAFF. CDR3 bases: TGTGCCAGCAGCTTAGCCTTGACAGACTTGGCTTTCTTT.

V and J are TRBV29-1 and TRBJ1-1; no firm D call. The CDR3 is made up of 10 amino acids. Germline V gene data show CDR1 as SQVTM and CDR2 as ANQGSEA. V was clipped by 7 bases and J by 0 bases, with 3 bases between them. The CDR3 loop is CSALNTEAFF. For the CDR3, the DNA is TGCAGCGCCCTGAACACTGAAGCTTTCTTT. Combining the CDR3 with reference TRBV29-1 and TRBJ1-1 gives the whole variable domain SAVISQKPSRDICQRGTSLTIQCQVDSQVTMMFWYRQQPGQSLTLIATANQGSEATYESGFVIDKFPISRPNLTFSTLTVSNMSPEDSSIYLCSALNTEAFFGQGTRLTVV.

The V gene is TRBV2, the J gene TRBJ2-5, with D possibly matching TRBD2 (6 bases). The V end lost 3 bases, the J end lost 4 bases, and 24 bases lay between the germline ends. Germline V gene data show CDR1 as SNHLY and CDR2 as FYNNEI. The CDR3 contains 18 residues. CDR3 nucleotides: TGTGCCAGCAGTGATCTGCGTTCTAGCGTTATGGGAGGAGAGACCCAGTACTTC. As protein: CASSDLRSSVMGGETQYF.

The rearrangement uses TRBV30 and TRBJ1-5, with TRBD1 as a possible D gene (5 bases). This CDR3 is built from 14 residues. Germline CDR1 and CDR2: GTSNPN and SVGIG (reference sequence). The V and J ends lost 2 bases and 5 bases respectively, with 13 bases between them. CDR3 DNA: TGTGCCTGGAGTTCCGGGACCTACGATCAGCCCCAGCATTTT. Encoded protein: CAWSSGTYDQPQHF.

The table lists this clone with a few counts. This rearrangement joins TRBV2 to TRBJ1-6; D is uncertain. The V and J ends lost 6 bases and 10 bases respectively, with 16 bases between them. Per the germline V gene, CDR1 is SNHLY and CDR2 is FYNNEI. This CDR3 has 14 residues. CDR3 region: CASSFDWGGSPLHF. In nucleotides, the CDR3 is TGTGCCAGCAGCTTCGACTGGGGAGGGTCACCCCTCCACTTT. The full variable domain, rest sourced from reference TRBV2 and TRBJ1-6, is EPEVTQTPSHQVTQMGQEVILRCVPISNHLYFYWYRQILGQKVEFLVSFYNNEISEKSEIFDDQFSVERPDGSNFTLKIRSTKLEDSAMYFCASSFDWGGSPLHFGNGTRLTVT.

V usage is TRBV29-1 and J usage is TRBJ2-3; 11 bases line up with TRBD2. Germline lookup yields CDR1 SQVTM and CDR2 ANQGSEA. After removal of 5 bases from V and 5 bases from J, the junction contained 6 bases not matched to a gene. The CDR3 covers 14 residues. The CDR3 protein is CSVSTSGGGDTQYF. In nucleotides, the CDR3 is TGCAGCGTTTCCACTAGCGGGGGAGGAGATACGCAGTATTTT.

The chain couples TRBV6-5 to TRBJ2-1, with D unresolved. The CDR3 loop spans 11 amino acids. Deletions cut 6 bases from V and 9 bases from J, with 9 bases between. In germline, CDR1 is MNHEY, CDR2 SVGAGI. CDR3 bases: TGTGCCAGCAGGAGCTCGAGTGAGCAGTTCTTC. Translating gives CASRSSSEQFF.

J is TRBJ2-2 and V is TRBV29-1; weak D call: TRBD1 (6 bases). The CDR3 totals 15 residues. Trimming stripped 7 bases from V and 0 bases from J, with 15 bases between. CDR1 SQVTM and CDR2 ANQGSEA come from the germline V gene. The CDR3 reads CSAKRGTTNTGELFF. CDR3 DNA sequence: TGCAGCGCTAAAAGAGGGACAACGAACACCGGGGAGCTGTTTTTT.

V and J are TRBV30 and TRBJ2-5; 8 bases line up with TRBD1. The CDR3 is made up of 14 amino acids. From germline, CDR1 is GTSNPN and CDR2 SVGIG (reference sequence). Trimming took 2 bases from V and 4 from J; bases not matched to a gene: 6. The CDR3 sequence: CAWSPTRGRETQYF. DNA for the CDR3: TGTGCCTGGAGTCCAACCAGGGGGCGAGAGACCCAGTACTTC. Combining the CDR3 with reference TRBV30 and TRBJ2-5 gives the whole variable domain SQTIHQWPATLVQPVGSPLSLECTVEGTSNPNLYWYRQAAGRGLQLLFYSVGIGQISSEVPQNLSASRPQDRQFILSSKKLLLSDSGFYLCAWSPTRGRETQYFGPGTRLLVL.